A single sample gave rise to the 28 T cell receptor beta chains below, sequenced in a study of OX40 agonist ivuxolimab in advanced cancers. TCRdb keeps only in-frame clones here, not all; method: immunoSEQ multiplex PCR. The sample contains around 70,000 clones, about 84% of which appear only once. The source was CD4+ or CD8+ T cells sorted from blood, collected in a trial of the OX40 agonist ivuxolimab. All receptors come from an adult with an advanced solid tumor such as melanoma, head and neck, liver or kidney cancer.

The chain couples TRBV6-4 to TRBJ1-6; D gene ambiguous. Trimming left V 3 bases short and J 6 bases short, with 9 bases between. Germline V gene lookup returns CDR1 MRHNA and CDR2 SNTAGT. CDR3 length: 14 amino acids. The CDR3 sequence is CASSENWTNSPLHF. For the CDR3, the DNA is TGTGCCAGCAGTGAGAACTGGACTAATTCACCCCTCCACTTT.

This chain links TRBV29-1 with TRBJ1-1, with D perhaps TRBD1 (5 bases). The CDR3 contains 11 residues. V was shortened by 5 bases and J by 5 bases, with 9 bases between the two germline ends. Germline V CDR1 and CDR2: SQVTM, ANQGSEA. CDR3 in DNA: TGCAGCGTTTTAGGGGTGACTGAAGCTTTCTTT. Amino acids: CSVLGVTEAFF.

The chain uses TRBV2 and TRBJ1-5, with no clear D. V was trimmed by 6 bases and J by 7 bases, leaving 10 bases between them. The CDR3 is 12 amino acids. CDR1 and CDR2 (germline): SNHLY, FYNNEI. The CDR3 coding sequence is TGTGCCAGCAGGTCAGGTGGCCAGCCCCAGCATTTT. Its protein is CASRSGGQPQHF.

DNA for the CDR3: TGTGCCAGCAGCGCTAGCGGAGCTGGGGATACGCAGTATTTT. Its protein product is CASSASGAGDTQYF. The chain is built from TRBV7-3 and TRBJ2-3; 7 bases fit TRBD2. This CDR3 has 14 residues. The germline V gene encodes CDR1 SGHTA and CDR2 FQGTGA. Losses at the gene ends were 5 bases for V and 6 bases for J; bases not matched to a gene: 8. Variable domain in full (rest from reference TRBV7-3 and TRBJ2-3): GAGVSQTPSNKVTEKGKYVELRCDPISGHTALYWYRQSLGQGPEFLIYFQGTGAADDSGLPNDRFFAVRPEGSVSTLKIQRTERGDSAVYLCASSASGAGDTQYFGPGTRLTVL.

CDR3 coding DNA: TGTGCTAGTGGTTGGACCCCCAGGCAGACTAATGAAAAACTGTTTTTT. Amino acid sequence: CASGWTPRQTNEKLFF. The chain is built from TRBV12-5 and TRBJ1-4; no firm D call. Germline V gene lookup returns CDR1 LGHNT and CDR2 FRNRAP. Trimming shortened V by 4 bases and J by 2 bases, and 14 bases separated the two germline ends. This CDR3 has 16 amino acids.

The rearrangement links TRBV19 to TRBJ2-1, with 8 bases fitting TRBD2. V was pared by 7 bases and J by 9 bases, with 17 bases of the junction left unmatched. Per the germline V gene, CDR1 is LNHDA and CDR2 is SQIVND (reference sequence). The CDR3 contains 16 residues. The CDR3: CASNTRGGLGFPEQFF. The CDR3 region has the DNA TGTGCCAGTAATACAAGGGGGGGACTAGGATTCCCTGAGCAGTTCTTC.

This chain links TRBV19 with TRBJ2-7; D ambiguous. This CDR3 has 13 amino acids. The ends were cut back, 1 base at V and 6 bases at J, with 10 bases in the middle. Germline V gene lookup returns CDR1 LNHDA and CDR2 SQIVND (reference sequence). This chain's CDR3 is CASSIVVGIEQYF. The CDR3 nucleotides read TGTGCCAGTAGTATAGTCGTAGGGATCGAGCAGTACTTC.

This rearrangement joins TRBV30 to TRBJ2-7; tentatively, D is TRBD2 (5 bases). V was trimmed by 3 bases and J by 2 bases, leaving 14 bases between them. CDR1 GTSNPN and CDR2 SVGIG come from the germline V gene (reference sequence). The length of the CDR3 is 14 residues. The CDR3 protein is CAWSAPDWTYEQYF. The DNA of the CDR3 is TGTGCCTGGAGCGCTCCGGACTGGACCTACGAGCAGTACTTC.

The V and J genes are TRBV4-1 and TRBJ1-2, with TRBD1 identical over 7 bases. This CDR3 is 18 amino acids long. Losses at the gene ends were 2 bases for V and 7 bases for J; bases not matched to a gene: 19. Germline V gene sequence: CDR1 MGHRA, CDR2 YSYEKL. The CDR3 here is CASSQNPSLQGLGGGYTF. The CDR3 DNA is TGCGCCAGCAGCCAAAACCCGTCACTACAGGGGTTAGGGGGTGGCTACACCTTC.

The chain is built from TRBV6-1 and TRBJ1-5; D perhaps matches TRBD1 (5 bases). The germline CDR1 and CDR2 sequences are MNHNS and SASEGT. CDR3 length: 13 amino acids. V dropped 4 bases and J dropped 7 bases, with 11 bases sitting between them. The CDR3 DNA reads TGTGCCAGCAGTGTAGGGGTAGAGCAGCCCCAGCATTTT. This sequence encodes CASSVGVEQPQHF.

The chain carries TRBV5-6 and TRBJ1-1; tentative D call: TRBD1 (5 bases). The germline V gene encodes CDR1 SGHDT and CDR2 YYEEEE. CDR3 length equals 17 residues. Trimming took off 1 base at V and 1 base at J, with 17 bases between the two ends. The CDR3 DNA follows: TGTGCCAGCAGCTTGTCGCACAGGCGAAACCCGAACACTGAAGCTTTCTTT. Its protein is CASSLSHRRNPNTEAFF.

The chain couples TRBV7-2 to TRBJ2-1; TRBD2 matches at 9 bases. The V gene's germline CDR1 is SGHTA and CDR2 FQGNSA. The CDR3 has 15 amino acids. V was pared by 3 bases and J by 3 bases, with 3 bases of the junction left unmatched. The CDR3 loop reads CASSFDSGGYNEQFF. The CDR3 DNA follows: TGTGCCAGCAGCTTTGATAGCGGGGGCTACAATGAGCAGTTCTTC.

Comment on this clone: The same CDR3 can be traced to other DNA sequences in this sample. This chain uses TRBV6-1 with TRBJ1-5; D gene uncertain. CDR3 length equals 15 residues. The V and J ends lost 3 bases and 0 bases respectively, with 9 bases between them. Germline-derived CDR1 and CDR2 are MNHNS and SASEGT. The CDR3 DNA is TGTGCCAGCAGTGAGCCGGGGATTAGCAATCAGCCCCAGCATTTT. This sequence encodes CASSEPGISNQPQHF.

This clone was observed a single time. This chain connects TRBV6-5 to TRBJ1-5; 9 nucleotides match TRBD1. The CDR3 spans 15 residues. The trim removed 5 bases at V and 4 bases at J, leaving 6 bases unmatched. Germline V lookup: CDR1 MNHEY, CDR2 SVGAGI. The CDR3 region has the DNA TGTGCCAGCAGTGTGACAGGGGGAAGAAATCAGCCCCAGCATTTT. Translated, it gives CASSVTGGRNQPQHF.

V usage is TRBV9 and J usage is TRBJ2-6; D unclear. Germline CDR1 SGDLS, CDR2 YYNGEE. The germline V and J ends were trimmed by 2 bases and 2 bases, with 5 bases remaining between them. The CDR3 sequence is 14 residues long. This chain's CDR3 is CASSVRPGANVLTF. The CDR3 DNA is TGTGCCAGCAGCGTTAGACCTGGGGCCAACGTCCTGACTTTC.

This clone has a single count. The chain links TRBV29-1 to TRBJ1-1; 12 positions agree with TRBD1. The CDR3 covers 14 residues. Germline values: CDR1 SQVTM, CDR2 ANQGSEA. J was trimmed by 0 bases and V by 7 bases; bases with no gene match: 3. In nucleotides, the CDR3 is TGCAGCGGGGGACAGGGGGCGATGAACACTGAAGCTTTCTTT. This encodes CSGGQGAMNTEAFF.

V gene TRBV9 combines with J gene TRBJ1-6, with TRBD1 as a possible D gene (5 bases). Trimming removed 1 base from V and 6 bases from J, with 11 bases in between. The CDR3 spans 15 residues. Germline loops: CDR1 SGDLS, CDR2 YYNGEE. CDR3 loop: CASSVTGDVNSPLHF. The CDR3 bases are TGTGCCAGCAGCGTAACGGGGGATGTTAATTCACCCCTCCACTTT. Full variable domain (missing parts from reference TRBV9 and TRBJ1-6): DSGVTQTPKHLITATGQRVTLRCSPRSGDLSVYWYQQSLDQGLQFLIQYYNGEERAKGNILERFSAQQFPDLHSELNLSSLELGDSALYFCASSVTGDVNSPLHFGNGTRLTVT.

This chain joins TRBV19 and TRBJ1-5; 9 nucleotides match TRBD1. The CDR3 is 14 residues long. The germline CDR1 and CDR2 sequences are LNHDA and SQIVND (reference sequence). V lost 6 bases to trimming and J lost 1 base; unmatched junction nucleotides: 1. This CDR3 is CASRGQGSNQPQHF. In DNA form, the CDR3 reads TGTGCCAGTAGAGGACAGGGGAGCAATCAGCCCCAGCATTTT. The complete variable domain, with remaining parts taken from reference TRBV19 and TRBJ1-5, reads DGGITQSPKYLFRKEGQNVTLSCEQNLNHDAMYWYRQDPGQGLRLIYYSQIVNDFQKGDIAEGYSVSREKKESFPLTVTSAQKNPTAFYLCASRGQGSNQPQHFGDGTRLSIL.

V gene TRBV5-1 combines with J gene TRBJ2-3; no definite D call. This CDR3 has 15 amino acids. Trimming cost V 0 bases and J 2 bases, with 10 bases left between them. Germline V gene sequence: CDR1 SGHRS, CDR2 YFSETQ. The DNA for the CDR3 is TGCGCCAGCAGCTTGGGAGGCGGCTACACAGATACGCAGTATTTT. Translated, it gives CASSLGGGYTDTQYF.

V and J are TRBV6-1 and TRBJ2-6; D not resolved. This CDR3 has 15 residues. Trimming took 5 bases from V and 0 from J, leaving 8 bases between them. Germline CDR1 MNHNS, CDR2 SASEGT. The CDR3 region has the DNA TGTGCCAGCAGTACTCAGAGCTCTGGGGCCAACGTCCTGACTTTC. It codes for CASSTQSSGANVLTF.

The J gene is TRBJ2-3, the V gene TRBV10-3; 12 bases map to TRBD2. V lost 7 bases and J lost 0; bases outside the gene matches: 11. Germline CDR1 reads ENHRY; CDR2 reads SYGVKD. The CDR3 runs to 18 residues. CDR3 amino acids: CAITPSTSGGPSTDTQYF. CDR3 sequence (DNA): TGTGCCATCACCCCATCGACTAGCGGGGGACCTAGCACAGATACGCAGTATTTT.

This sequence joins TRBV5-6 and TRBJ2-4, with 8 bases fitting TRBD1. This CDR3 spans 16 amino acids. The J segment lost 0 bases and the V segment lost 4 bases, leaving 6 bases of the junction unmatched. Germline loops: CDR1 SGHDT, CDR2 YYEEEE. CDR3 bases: TGTGCCAGCAGCGCGACAGGGGAACTAGCCAAAAACATTCAGTACTTC. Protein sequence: CASSATGELAKNIQYF.

CDR3 region: CASSSYSGASYNEQFF. CDR3 DNA: TGCGCCAGCAGCTCCTATAGCGGGGCCTCCTACAATGAGCAGTTCTTC. V usage is TRBV5-1 and J usage is TRBJ2-1; 8 bases match TRBD2. The junction had 5 bases not matched to a gene; V was cut back by 3 bases and J by 0 bases. The CDR3 extends over 16 amino acids. Per germline, CDR1 SGHRS and CDR2 YFSETQ.

The CDR3 sequence is CASINRDPQETQYF. CDR3 DNA sequence: TGTGCCAGTATTAACAGGGACCCTCAAGAGACCCAGTACTTC. The chain joins TRBV19 to TRBJ2-5; D is perhaps TRBD1 (6 bases). Germline CDR1 is LNHDA and CDR2 is SQIVND (reference sequence). V was clipped by 7 bases and J by 2 bases, with 14 bases between them. This CDR3 has 14 residues.

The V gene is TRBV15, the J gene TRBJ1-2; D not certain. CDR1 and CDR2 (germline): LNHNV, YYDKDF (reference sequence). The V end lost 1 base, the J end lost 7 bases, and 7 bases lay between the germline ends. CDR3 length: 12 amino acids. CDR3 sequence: CATSRVGFGYTF. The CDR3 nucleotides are TGTGCCACCAGCAGAGTAGGGTTTGGCTACACCTTC. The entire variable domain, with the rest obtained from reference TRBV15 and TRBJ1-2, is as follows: DAMVIQNPRYQVTQFGKPVTLSCSQTLNHNVMYWYQQKSSQAPKLLFHYYDKDFNNEADTPDNFQSRRPNTSFCFLDIRSPGLGDTAMYLCATSRVGFGYTFGSGTRLTVV.

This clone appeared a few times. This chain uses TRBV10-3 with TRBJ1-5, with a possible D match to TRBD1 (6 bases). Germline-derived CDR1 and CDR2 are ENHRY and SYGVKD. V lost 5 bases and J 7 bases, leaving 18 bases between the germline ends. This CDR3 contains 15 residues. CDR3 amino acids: CAISFDPGVGQPQHF. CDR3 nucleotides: TGTGCCATCAGTTTCGACCCAGGGGTAGGACAGCCCCAGCATTTT.

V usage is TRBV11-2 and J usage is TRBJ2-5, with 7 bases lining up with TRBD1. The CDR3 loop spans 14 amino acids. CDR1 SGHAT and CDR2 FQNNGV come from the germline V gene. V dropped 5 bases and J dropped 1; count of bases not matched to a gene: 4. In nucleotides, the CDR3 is TGTGCCAGCAGCGTCCGGGACAGCCAAGAGACCCAGTACTTC. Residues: CASSVRDSQETQYF.

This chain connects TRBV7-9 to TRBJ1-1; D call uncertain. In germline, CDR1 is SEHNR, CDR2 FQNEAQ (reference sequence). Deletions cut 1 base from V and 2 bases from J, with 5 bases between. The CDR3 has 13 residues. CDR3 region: CASSLVFNTEAFF. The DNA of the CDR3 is TGTGCCAGCAGCTTAGTCTTTAACACTGAAGCTTTCTTT.